A selection of T cell receptor beta chains follows, all from one sample in a study of CD8 T cells in Susac syndrome. Via MiXCR, TCRdb re-called the immunoSEQ multiplex PCR reads, giving one row per CDR3 protein. The sample has about 120,000 distinct CDR3 sequences, around 96% seen once. Specimen: CD4+ T cells from PBMCs. The receptors were sampled from a human donor with Susac syndrome. Both conserved end residues are part of each CDR3. D genes are given only for firm matches. Part of the rows lack a size; the others show once, few, many or a class for expanded clones.

j_call v_call clone_size d_call cdr3_aa
TRBJ1-1 TRBV19 NA NA CASSMSGDTEAFF
TRBJ2-1 TRBV11-2 NA NA CASSFPQLVVRPSYNEQFF
TRBJ2-5 TRBV5-1 once TRBD2 CASSLLLAGETQYF
TRBJ2-2 TRBV29-1 NA TRBD1 CSVPGGTGELFF
TRBJ1-1 TRBV6-6 NA TRBD1 CASSYSVGQGNTEAFF
TRBJ2-7 TRBV29-1 NA NA CSVAAGQTSYEQYF
TRBJ2-1 TRBV7-9 NA NA CASSLSPPKQFF
TRBJ2-1 TRBV4-2 NA TRBD2 CASTGSGNRRDEQFF
TRBJ1-2 TRBV12-3/TRBV12-4 NA NA CASSLGSGGYTF
TRBJ2-7 TRBV20-1 NA TRBD2 CSAHSGTSYEQYF
TRBJ1-1 TRBV18 NA NA CASSADLNTEAFF
TRBJ2-6 TRBV9 NA TRBD1 CASSPRTGVEGANVLTF
TRBJ2-1 TRBV20-1 NA TRBD2 CSVPGLAGGGNEQFF
TRBJ2-3 TRBV11-2 NA NA CASSRAKIDTQYF
TRBJ1-2 TRBV29-1 NA NA CSVDGEVGDYGYTF